At least ten counts were recorded for the clone carrying this TCR beta chain. The data were taken from a study of T cells in Graves' hyperthyroidism and ophthalmopathy. Amplification of TCR beta CDR3 regions was performed using RNA transcripts as template. HTBI primers were used for first-round RT-PCR of the TCR CDR3. TCRdb processed the multiplex PCR reads anew with MiXCR; each CDR3 protein has one entry. Counted here are about 840,000 distinct CDR3 sequences, roughly 40% occurring once; the ten biggest clones make up 8.9%. The study enrolled patients aged 18 to 65 with newly diagnosed hyperthyroidism of under 2 months' duration. Per germline, CDR1 SQVTM and CDR2 ANQGSEA. Trimming shortened V by 5 bases and J by 8 bases, and 12 bases separated the two germline ends. The CDR3 has 11 residues.

The sample taken for sequencing was blood. The chain recombines TRBV29-1 with TRBJ1-2; a weak D match, TRBD1 (5 bases). This receptor was identified in a man aged 18 to 30 with Graves' hyperthyroidism. This chain's CDR3 is CSVQWGEGYTF. CDR3 coding DNA: TGCAGCGTTCAGTGGGGCGAGGGCTACACCTTC.